These 6 T cell receptor beta chains share one sample of origin, sequenced in a study of T cells expressing NK-cell markers. TCRdb reprocessed the 5' RACE reads; each CDR3 protein has one entry and no DNA is given. The listing records roughly 120,000 distinct CDR3 sequences. Source material: blood T cells: a sorted CD56 or NKG2C T cell subset, CD4+ or CD8+ T cells, or bulk PBMC T cells (not recorded which). The receptor set was obtained from a woman between 18 and 70 years old in good health.

This clonotype registers large by frequency. This chain connects TRBV4-1 to TRBJ2-1; no DNA is available, so the TRBD2 call from TCRdb remains unchecked. Per germline, CDR1 MGHRA and CDR2 YSYEKL. The CDR3 has 16 residues. This CDR3 is CASSQLGTSGIYEQFF.

The rearrangement links TRBV7-7 to TRBJ1-6; the D call from TCRdb, TRBD1, cannot be confirmed without DNA. CDR1 and CDR2 (germline): SSHAT, FNYEAQ (reference sequence). This CDR3 has 19 amino acids. This CDR3 reads CASSPLLDRVRADNSPLHF.

The chain joins TRBV7-2 to TRBJ1-1; TCRdb names TRBD1, which stays unverified in the absence of DNA. Germline CDR1 and CDR2: SGHTA and FQGNSA. The CDR3 has 13 residues. The CDR3 here is CASSLEGAAEAFF.

The V call is TRBV30, the J call TRBJ1-5; TCRdb's D gene call, TRBD1, goes unchecked for lack of DNA. The germline V gene has CDR1 GTSNPN and CDR2 SVGIG (reference sequence). This CDR3 is built from 15 residues. This CDR3 is CAWSGTGQEIQPQHF.

This chain uses TRBV4-2 with TRBJ1-1; the TCRdb call, TRBD1, lacks DNA for checking. Germline CDR1 reads LGHNA; CDR2 reads YNFKEQ. CDR3 length: 16 residues. The CDR3 reads CASSQIWTGEVTEAFF.

The CDR3 spells CASSVGGRGGEQFF. The chain is built from TRBV5-4 and TRBJ2-1; the D call of TRBD1 rests on TCRdb alone, since no DNA is present to check it. CDR1 and CDR2 from the germline V gene are SGHNT and YYREEE (reference sequence). This CDR3 is built from 14 residues.